What follows describes a single TCR beta chain. Its specificity is not known. This specimen comes from a study of cytotoxic CD8 clonotypes in ibrutinib-treated CLL. At the level of the study: Specimens for response were gathered following a median approximately 12 months of therapy, spanning 6 to 36.

The sequencing depth, 1 in 200,000 to 1 in 1 million T cells, was the target. Sequenced by immunoSEQ multiplex PCR; TCRdb stores in-frame clones only, minus some. The sample contains 110,000 to 150,000 clones, 70% to 80% of which appear only once. General study points: Baseline values of clonality outstripped age-matched healthy donors and followed circulating CD8+ T-cell counts. There were few public clonotypes, and on treatment they contracted or stayed stable.

The source was PBMCs, collected after 12 months of ibrutinib treatment. The TCR originated in a human donor with chronic lymphocytic leukemia.

The CDR3 spells CASSVLGGTDNEQFF. The CDR3 nucleotides are TGTGCCAGCAGCGTACTTGGCGGGACCGACAATGAGCAGTTCTTC. The V and J genes are TRBV9 and TRBJ2-1; D might be TRBD2 (6 bases). Germline values: CDR1 SGDLS, CDR2 YYNGEE. There are 15 residues in the CDR3. V was clipped by 1 base and J by 5 bases, with 13 bases between them.